The 27 T cell receptor beta chains in this list originate from one sample, sequenced in a study of CD4 and CD8 cells across lung adenocarcinoma regions. Each CDR3 protein is one row after TCRdb ran MiXCR on the PCR reads. The repertoire holds about 12,000 distinct CDR3 sequences, with roughly 50% as singletons. Sequenced input: CD8+ T cells from the margin of a lung tumor. All receptors come from a male donor with lung adenocarcinoma. The CD4 and CD8 labels of this study may be unreliable.

This clonotype was picked up a small number of times. The chain uses TRBV12-3 or TRBV12-4 and TRBJ2-1; 9 bases fit TRBD1. CDR3 length: 15 amino acids. J gave up 6 bases and V 5 bases, and 8 bases lay outside the gene matches. The CDR3 DNA reads as TGTGCCAGCAGTCCCCGGCGGGACAGGGTCAATGAGCAGTTCTTC. Its protein is CASSPRRDRVNEQFF.

This clonotype was detected a few times. The chain recombines TRBV11-3 with TRBJ2-1, with D possibly TRBD1 on 5 matching bases. Germline assignment: CDR1 SGHNT and CDR2 YENEEA. This CDR3 comprises 14 residues. V shed 1 base and J shed 13 bases, with 17 bases lying between them. CDR3 residues: CASSLGQYQETQFF. CDR3 nucleotides: TGTGCCAGCAGCTTAGGACAGTACCAAGAGACCCAGTTCTTC.

J is TRBJ2-1 and V is TRBV11-2; D gene ambiguous. The germline CDR1 and CDR2 sequences are SGHAT and FQNNGV. Between the trimmed V and J ends, which lost 1 base and 13 bases, there was a span of 17 bases. The CDR3 covers 14 residues. CDR3 loop: CASSLGSGKETQFF. As DNA, the CDR3 is TGTGCCAGCAGCTTAGGGTCAGGCAAAGAGACCCAGTTCTTC.

The chain joins TRBV20-1 to TRBJ2-1, with D perhaps TRBD1 (5 bases). V lost 1 base and J 13 bases, leaving 17 bases between the germline ends. The CDR3 length is 13 residues. Germline CDR1 is DFQATT and CDR2 is SNEGSKA (reference sequence). CDR3 DNA sequence: TGCAGTGCTAGAGGGGGCCGGCCAGCCACCCAGTTCTTC. This sequence encodes CSARGGRPATQFF.

This clonotype appeared once. A junction end diverges from the germline sequence, so it may reflect a read error. The chain carries TRBV12-3 or TRBV12-4 and TRBJ2-2, with D perhaps assigned TRBD1 or TRBD2 (5 bases each). The CDR3 spans 17 residues. The CDR3: CASSYWTRATNTGELYF. In nucleotides, the CDR3 is TGTGCCAGCAGTTACTGGACACGGGCCACGAACACCGGGGAGCTGTATTTT.

The chain employs TRBV27 and TRBJ2-3; perhaps TRBD2 as D (6 bases). The J call may be mistaken, given a closer DNA end match to TRBJ2-7. Per germline, CDR1 MNHEY and CDR2 SMNVEV (reference sequence). The CDR3 is made up of 16 amino acids. The CDR3 spells CASSSRLPGATNTQYF. Written as DNA, the CDR3 is TGTGCCAGCAGTTCCCGGCTACCGGGAGCCACAAATACGCAGTACTTC.

The V gene is TRBV6-5, the J gene TRBJ2-1; 9 bases agree with TRBD1. The CDR3 contains 16 residues. V dropped 4 bases and J dropped 5; count of bases not matched to a gene: 9. CDR1 is MNHEY and CDR2 is SVGAGI in the germline V gene. The CDR3 spells CASSLFPGTGNNEQFF. The DNA for the CDR3 is TGTGCCAGCAGTTTATTTCCCGGGACAGGGAACAATGAGCAGTTCTTC.

About this clonotype: Mismatch with germline at one junction end may stem from a read error. The V and J genes are TRBV27 and TRBJ2-5; 8 nucleotides agree with TRBD2. Germline V gene data show CDR1 as MNHEY and CDR2 as SMNVEV (reference sequence). CDR3 length equals 16 residues. CDR3 DNA: TGTGCCAGCAGTTCACGACTAGCGCGTGACCCAGATACCCAGTACTTT. It yields the protein CASSSRLARDPDTQYF.

V gene TRBV6-2 or TRBV6-3 combines with J gene TRBJ2-3; D uncertain. The V and J ends lost 2 bases and 12 bases respectively, with 21 bases between them. This CDR3 spans 15 amino acids. Per the germline V gene, CDR1 is MNHEY and CDR2 is SVGEGT. CDR3 in DNA: TGTGCCAGCAGTTACCGGTGCCGTGCAACAGAGACCCAGTATTTT. Translated, it gives CASSYRCRATETQYF.

This clonotype was seen at least ten times. The chain uses TRBV7-2 and TRBJ2-2; D gene uncertain. With 1 base removed from V and 13 bases from J, the gap between germline ends came to 13 bases. The length of the CDR3 is 13 residues. Germline-derived CDR1 and CDR2 are SGHTA and FQGNSA. CDR3 DNA sequence: TGTGCCAGCAGCTTAGTTCGCTCGGGTGGGCTGTTTTTT. This encodes CASSLVRSGGLFF.

About this clonotype itself: The junction differs from germline at one of its ends, possibly a read error. The J gene is TRBJ2-3, the V gene TRBV7-7; D not certain. The DNA end lines up better with TRBJ2-5; the J call may be wrong. CDR3 size: 13 residues. Germline V gives CDR1 SSHAT, CDR2 FNYEAQ (reference sequence). DNA of the CDR3: TGTGCTAGCAGCTTTAGCAGCCAAGAGACCCAGTACTTC. It yields the protein CASSFSSQETQYF.

This clonotype was observed a handful of times. The rearrangement uses TRBV10-3 and TRBJ2-3; no firm D call. V lost 0 bases to trimming and J lost 4 bases, with 14 bases between them. Looked up from germline, CDR1 is ENHRY and CDR2 is SYGVKD. This CDR3 spans 16 amino acids. The CDR3 protein is CAISESVGTGADTQYF. CDR3 sequence (DNA): TGTGCCATCAGTGAGTCAGTGGGAACGGGTGCAGATACGCAGTATTTT.

A word on this clonotype: This may arise from a read error, as a much more abundant clone is one base away. The rearrangement links TRBV12-3 or TRBV12-4 to TRBJ2-1; D gene ambiguous. This CDR3 spans 14 amino acids. Here the CDR3 reads CASSFSFLNNEEFF. CDR3 bases: TGTGCCAGCAGTTTCAGTTTTCTAAACAATGAGGAGTTCTTC.

In its sample, this clonotype was seen once. The J gene is TRBJ2-7, the V gene TRBV6-1, with 10 bases aligning to TRBD1. Trimming cost V 9 bases and J 7 bases; bases outside gene matches: 15. Germline CDR1 and CDR2: MNHNS and SASEGT. CDR3 size: 15 residues. CDR3 region: CASQHAGTGVGEQYF. DNA of the CDR3: TGTGCCAGTCAACACGCCGGGACAGGGGTAGGGGAGCAGTACTTC.

This clonotype has ten or more counts. The gene calls are TRBV11-1 and TRBJ2-1; unclear D gene. From germline, CDR1 is SGHAT and CDR2 FQDESV (reference sequence). There are 14 residues in the CDR3. V was shortened by 0 bases and J by 4 bases, with 7 bases between the two germline ends. CDR3 protein: CASSLAGIYNEQFF. The CDR3 DNA is TGTGCCAGCAGCTTAGCGGGGATTTACAATGAGCAGTTCTTC.

This clonotype was recorded a few times. The chain employs TRBV6-5 and TRBJ1-1; TRBD1 matches 8 bases. Germline V lookup: CDR1 MNHEY, CDR2 SVGAGI. The CDR3 contains 14 residues. V lost 0 bases, J lost 4 bases, and 1 base stayed unmatched. CDR3 nucleotides: TGTGCCAGCAGTTACTCTGGACAGGGCACTGAAGCTTTCTTT. Translated: CASSYSGQGTEAFF.

Worth noting for this clonotype: At one end the junction does not follow the germline gene, possibly because of a read error. The chain uses TRBV6-5 and TRBJ2-3; 8 bases are shared with TRBD2. Germline V lookup: CDR1 MNHEY, CDR2 SVGAGI. This CDR3 region has 15 residues. DNA for the CDR3: TGTGCCAGCAGTTTCTCGGGGGGGAACACAGATAAGCAGTATTTT. This codes for CASSFSGGNTDKQYF.

The chain joins TRBV6-1 to TRBJ2-3; D unclear. Trimming removed 2 bases from V and 6 bases from J, with 6 bases in between. Germline V gene sequence: CDR1 MNHNS, CDR2 SASEGT. The CDR3 consists of 12 residues. The CDR3 DNA follows: TGTGCCAGCAGTGAACTAGGGGATACGCAGTATTTT. It yields the protein CASSELGDTQYF.

This clonotype showed up just once. The CDR3 here is CVSVLGQEAVSTGEQYF. For the CDR3, the DNA is TGTGTTAGTGTCCTGGGCCAGGAGGCCGTGAGCACAGGGGAGCAGTATTTT. The chain employs TRBV10-3 and TRBJ2-3, with 7 bases fitting TRBD1. The CDR3 extends over 17 amino acids. The germline gives CDR1 ENHRY, CDR2 SYGVKD.

The rearrangement uses TRBV5-1 and TRBJ2-3; 11 bases are a match to TRBD2. The CDR3 is 17 amino acids. CDR1 is SGHRS, CDR2 YFSETQ, per germline. The junction had 8 bases not matched to a gene; V was cut back by 0 bases and J by 5 bases. CDR3 DNA: TGCGCCAGCAGCTTGGAAGGGACTAGCGGAGCTGGAGATACGCAGTATTTT. This gives the protein CASSLEGTSGAGDTQYF.

The V call is TRBV6-8, the J call TRBJ2-2; D is perhaps TRBD2 (5 bases). Near its end, the DNA agrees better with TRBJ2-3, so the J call may be wrong. CDR1 and CDR2 from the germline V gene are MNHGY and SAAAGT. This CDR3 has 12 residues. CDR3 sequence reads: CANTLNTGEQYF. The CDR3 DNA is TGTGCCAACACCCTGAACACCGGGGAGCAGTATTTT.

The genes are TRBV27 and TRBJ2-4; D is possibly TRBD1 (5 bases). The J call may not be correct, given that the DNA end is closer to TRBJ2-7. The CDR3 is 12 amino acids. Per germline, CDR1 MNHEY and CDR2 SMNVEV (reference sequence). The CDR3 DNA sequence: TGTGCCAGCAGTTCCAGGGCAGGCGAGCAGTACTTC. It yields the protein CASSSRAGEQYF.

This clonotype occurred a few times. The CDR3 sequence is CASSISPEDTQYF. The CDR3 nucleotides read TGTGCCAGCAGTATTAGCCCAGAGGATACGCAGTATTTT. The rearrangement uses TRBV6-4 and TRBJ2-3; D not resolved. This CDR3 is built from 13 residues. Trimming removed 5 bases from V and 6 bases from J, with 12 bases in between. The germline V gene has CDR1 MRHNA and CDR2 SNTAGT.

In the case of this clonotype: Mismatch with germline at one junction end may stem from a read error. The chain links TRBV7-7 to TRBJ2-2; D could derive from TRBD1 or TRBD2 (5 bases each). CDR1 is SSHAT, CDR2 FNYEAQ, per germline (reference sequence). CDR3 length equals 14 residues. The CDR3 DNA follows: TGTGCTAGCAGCCCCGGGACCTCGAACGGGGAGCTGTTTTTT. This gives the protein CASSPGTSNGELFF.

Relative to its sample, this clonotype is medium-sized. This chain connects TRBV7-8 to TRBJ1-2; 7 bases match TRBD1. V shed 0 bases and J 5 bases; nucleotides not matched to a gene: 9. The CDR3 length is 16 residues. CDR1 is SGHVS, CDR2 FQNEAQ, per germline. This CDR3 reads CASSLAPHHRGYGYTF. CDR3 in DNA: TGTGCCAGCAGCTTAGCGCCCCACCACAGGGGATATGGCTACACCTTC.

The J gene is TRBJ2-7, the V gene TRBV27; 8 nucleotides line up with TRBD2. Germline V gene data show CDR1 as MNHEY and CDR2 as SMNVEV (reference sequence). The V segment lost 6 bases and the J segment 9 bases; nucleotides outside the gene matches: 16. This CDR3 has 15 amino acids. The DNA of the CDR3 is TGTGCCAGCAGCCAAGGGACGGGGGGGTTTAATCCGCAGTACTTC. Its translation is CASSQGTGGFNPQYF.

CDR3 in DNA: TGCGCCAGCAGCCAAGGGAGGACGGACACTTACGAGCAGTACTTC. It codes for CASSQGRTDTYEQYF. The V gene is TRBV4-1, the J gene TRBJ2-1, with D perhaps TRBD1 or TRBD2 (5 bases each). The J call could be wrong; TRBJ2-7 is a better fit for the DNA end. Germline V CDR1 and CDR2: MGHRA, YSYEKL. The CDR3 has 15 amino acids.